This passage covers 24 T cell receptor beta chains from one sample sequenced in a study of breast tumors, draining lymph nodes, adjacent tissues. Breast cancer patients provided tissue from their axillary draining lymph nodes. TCRdb processed the multiplex PCR reads anew with MiXCR; each CDR3 protein has one entry. The table records about 180,000 distinct CDR3 sequences, 30% to 35% of them present only once. The sequencing input was axillary lymph node tissue. The receptors come from a female donor with breast cancer. Some clones in this sample may be carry-over from other donors' samples.

Many counts were recorded for this clonotype. The gene calls are TRBV6-5 and TRBJ2-7; tentative D call: TRBD1 (5 bases). The CDR3 runs 12 residues. CDR1 and CDR2 (germline): MNHEY, SVGAGI. V lost 6 bases and J 6 bases, leaving 12 bases between the germline ends. In DNA, the CDR3 is TGTGCCAGCAGATCTCAGGGTGCCGAGCAGTACTTC. Its protein product is CASRSQGAEQYF.

This clonotype was detected many times. The chain carries TRBV9 and TRBJ2-7; TRBD2 agrees at 10 bases. The CDR3 extends over 17 amino acids. V gave up 0 bases and J gave up 2 bases; unmatched junction bases: 8. The germline CDR1 and CDR2 sequences are SGDLS and YYNGEE. The CDR3 spells CASSVEGASGSPYEQYF. The CDR3 DNA follows: TGTGCCAGCAGCGTAGAAGGGGCTAGCGGGAGCCCCTACGAGCAGTACTTC.

This chain uses TRBV20-1 with TRBJ1-4; D perhaps matches TRBD1 (6 bases). CDR3 length: 15 residues. The germline V gene has CDR1 DFQATT and CDR2 SNEGSKA (reference sequence). V was cut by 4 bases and J by 10 bases, with 22 bases left in between. Here the CDR3 reads CSATRIGGPEGKLFF. CDR3 sequence (DNA): TGCAGTGCTACCCGGATTGGGGGCCCTGAGGGAAAACTGTTTTTT.

This chain uses TRBV27 with TRBJ2-1, with 11 nucleotides matching TRBD1. Germline values: CDR1 MNHEY, CDR2 SMNVEV (reference sequence). With 5 bases clipped from V and 7 bases from J, the junction kept 7 bases outside the gene matches. There are 15 residues in the CDR3. The CDR3 DNA reads as TGTGCCAGCAGTGTCTCCGGGACAGGGGGAAATGAGCAGTTCTTC. The encoded protein is CASSVSGTGGNEQFF.

This clonotype was picked up many times. The CDR3 spells CASSAYPGGAYGYTF. CDR3 DNA sequence: TGTGCCAGCAGCGCGTATCCAGGGGGCGCGTATGGCTACACCTTC. V is TRBV7-3 and J is TRBJ1-2; 8 bases align to TRBD1. Germline lookup yields CDR1 SGHTA and CDR2 FQGTGA. J gave up 5 bases and V 5 bases, and 10 bases lay outside the gene matches. CDR3 length equals 15 residues.

The chain couples TRBV9 to TRBJ2-5; TRBD2 matches at 13 bases. CDR1 SGDLS and CDR2 YYNGEE come from the germline V gene. The CDR3 totals 17 residues. V lost 0 bases, J lost 0 bases, and 2 bases stayed unmatched. The CDR3 coding sequence is TGTGCCAGCAGCGTAGGGACTAGCGGGGGATACCAAGAGACCCAGTACTTC. Amino acid sequence: CASSVGTSGGYQETQYF.

The rearrangement links TRBV5-8 to TRBJ1-1, with 11 bases fitting TRBD1. The CDR3 runs to 14 residues. Trimming removed 5 bases from V and 4 bases from J; junction bases left unmatched: 4. Germline V gene data show CDR1 as SGHTS and CDR2 as YDEGEE. Here the CDR3 DNA reads TGTGCCAGCAGTCCCGGGACAGGGGGCACTGAAGCTTTCTTT. This encodes CASSPGTGGTEAFF.

This clonotype was seen at least ten times. The gene calls are TRBV7-9 and TRBJ2-2, with 10 bases matching TRBD2. There are 19 residues in the CDR3. V was clipped by 7 bases and J by 5 bases; unmatched bases: 19. CDR1 SEHNR and CDR2 FQNEAQ come from the germline V gene (reference sequence). Here the CDR3 DNA reads TGTGCCAGCACCAACCCATCGGCGGGGGGGACTAGCGAAACCGGGGAGCTGTTTTTT. Translating it yields CASTNPSAGGTSETGELFF.

The sample holds many counts of this clonotype. This chain joins TRBV4-2 and TRBJ2-7, with TRBD2 matching over 9 bases. The CDR3 consists of 17 residues. V shed 1 base and J 2 bases; nucleotides not matched to a gene: 9. In germline, CDR1 is LGHNA, CDR2 YNFKEQ. The CDR3 loop is CASSQGYTAGGTYEQYF. The CDR3 DNA follows: TGTGCCAGCAGCCAAGGGTACACAGCGGGGGGTACCTACGAGCAGTACTTC.

This clonotype was counted at least ten times. The chain joins TRBV4-2 to TRBJ1-2; no clear D gene. The CDR3 loop spans 13 amino acids. Trimming pared 0 bases from V and 4 bases from J, leaving 6 bases between. The germline gives CDR1 LGHNA, CDR2 YNFKEQ. The DNA for the CDR3 is TGTGCCAGCAGCCAAGAACTCGGCTATGGCTACACCTTC. Its protein product is CASSQELGYGYTF.

Only one count was recorded for this clonotype. A much larger clone differs by one base, so this may be a read error. This rearrangement joins TRBV12-5 to TRBJ2-1, with D possibly TRBD2 on 7 matching bases. The CDR3 contains 15 residues. CDR1 is LGHNT, CDR2 FRNRAP, per germline. The chain's CDR3 is CASARGASSYNERFF. The CDR3 DNA reads as TGTGCTAGTGCCCGGGGGGCCAGCTCCTACAATGAGCGGTTCTTC. Complete variable domain (other parts from reference TRBV12-5 and TRBJ2-1): DARVTQTPRHKVTEMGQEVTMRCQPILGHNTVFWYRQTMMQGLELLAYFRNRAPLDDSGMPKDRFSAEMPDATLATLKIQPSEPRDSAVYFCASARGASSYNERFFGPGTRLTVL.

This clonotype was seen more than once but under ten times. This may be a read error, as it is one base from a much larger clone. V gene TRBV12-3 or TRBV12-4 combines with J gene TRBJ1-2; D perhaps matches TRBD1 (6 bases). This CDR3 is built from 14 residues. V gave up 7 bases and J gave up 8 bases, with 20 bases separating them. Here the CDR3 DNA reads TGTGCCAGCATCTCTAGAGGACAGTATAACGGCTACACCTTC. Protein product: CASISRGQYNGYTF.

This clonotype was picked up many times. The chain has TRBV20-1 and TRBJ2-7, with D maybe TRBD2 (6 bases). Germline V gene sequence: CDR1 DFQATT, CDR2 SNEGSKA (reference sequence). The CDR3 extends over 15 amino acids. Deletions cut 4 bases from V and 0 bases from J, with 16 bases between. CDR3 in amino acids: CSANRNRDFSYEQYF. CDR3 DNA sequence: TGCAGTGCTAACCGAAACCGGGACTTCTCCTACGAGCAGTACTTC.

This clonotype is medium-sized (0.01 to 0.1%) in the sample. V and J are TRBV7-2 and TRBJ2-1, with a weak D call TRBD2 (6 bases). The CDR3 extends over 16 amino acids. V gave up 1 base and J gave up 0 bases, with 10 bases separating them. Looked up from germline, CDR1 is SGHTA and CDR2 is FQGNSA. The CDR3 here is CASSLEGTLSYNEQFF. CDR3 bases: TGTGCCAGCAGCTTAGAAGGGACTCTCTCCTACAATGAGCAGTTCTTC.

The table lists this clonotype with many counts. CDR3 nucleotides: TGCAGTGCGCAGACAGGGACAGTAGATAATTCACCCCTCCACTTT. Its translation is CSAQTGTVDNSPLHF. This chain joins TRBV20-1 and TRBJ1-6; 7 bases map to TRBD1. Losses at the gene ends were 6 bases for V and 5 bases for J; bases not matched to a gene: 10. Germline CDR1 reads DFQATT; CDR2 reads SNEGSKA (reference sequence). The CDR3 runs 15 residues.

This clonotype was seen once. This chain uses TRBV7-2 with TRBJ1-6, with TRBD1 as a possible D gene (5 bases). CDR3 length: 15 residues. Looked up from germline, CDR1 is SGHTA and CDR2 is FQGNSA. Trimming took off 0 bases at V and 10 bases at J, with 13 bases between the two ends. The DNA for the CDR3 is TGTGCCAGCAGCTTAGCGGTGGGGGTAGGGTCACCCCTCCACTTT. Protein: CASSLAVGVGSPLHF.

Only a few counts were recorded for this clonotype. The chain recombines TRBV6-1 with TRBJ2-1; no clear D gene. The CDR3 has 15 residues. From germline, CDR1 is MNHNS and CDR2 SASEGT. The V end was cut by 6 bases, the J end by 4 bases, with 16 bases between. CDR3 bases: TGTGCCAGCAGGCCCTCCGGACGAGGATACAATGAGCAGTTCTTC. Protein sequence: CASRPSGRGYNEQFF.

Remarks on this clonotype: Germline and junction disagree at one end, which may indicate a read error. The rearrangement uses TRBV12-3 or TRBV12-4 and TRBJ1-4; tentative D call: TRBD1 (5 bases). The CDR3 extends over 10 amino acids. CDR3 nucleotides: TGTGCCAGCGCAACGGGACTAGCGGGTTTT. This gives the protein CASATGLAGF.

The rearrangement uses TRBV9 and TRBJ2-1; 12 positions agree with TRBD2. The CDR3 has 20 amino acids. Germline CDR1 reads SGDLS; CDR2 reads YYNGEE. With V trimmed by 4 bases and J by 6 bases, 20 bases remained unmatched. Written as DNA, the CDR3 is TGTGCCAGCAGCCGCTCCCCGGGACTAGCGGGCCGCAGTAAAGTCAATGAGCAGTTCTTC. Its translation: CASSRSPGLAGRSKVNEQFF.

Concerning this clonotype itself: The conserved final phenylalanine or tryptophan is absent from the CDR3, which likely points to a read error. The chain is built from TRBV7-3 and TRBJ2-5, with unresolved D. The CDR3 loop spans 14 amino acids. The V and J ends lost 5 bases and 5 bases respectively, with 15 bases between them. The germline CDR1 and CDR2 sequences are SGHTA and FQGTGA. The CDR3 spells CASSPKNTGETQYS. Here the CDR3 DNA reads TGTGCCAGCAGCCCCAAGAACACCGGGGAGACCCAGTACTCC.

As to this clonotype: This may come from a read error, since a much larger clone is one base off. The V call is TRBV5-6, the J call TRBJ2-2; 11 bases align to TRBD2. From germline, CDR1 is SGHDT and CDR2 YYEEEE. This CDR3 is built from 17 residues. V was pared by 4 bases and J by 4 bases, with 9 bases of the junction left unmatched. This CDR3 reads CASSAELAGESTGELFF. CDR3 bases: TGTGCCAGCAGCGCGGAACTAGCGGGAGAAAGCACCGGGGAGCTGTTTTTT. The full variable domain, completed using reference TRBV5-6 and TRBJ2-2, is DAGVTQSPTHLIKTRGQQVTLRCSPKSGHDTVSWYQQALGQGPQFIFQYYEEEERQRGNFPDRFSGHQFPNYSSELNVNALLLGDSALYLCASSAELAGESTGELFFGEGSRLTVL.

CDR3 in amino acids: CASSHNGDRPYNEQFF. The CDR3 DNA follows: TGTGCCAGCAGTCACAACGGGGACAGACCCTACAATGAGCAGTTCTTC. The chain has TRBV6-5 and TRBJ2-1; 7 bases are shared with TRBD1. V lost 5 bases to trimming and J lost 2 bases; unmatched junction nucleotides: 9. The CDR3 consists of 16 residues. Germline V CDR1 and CDR2: MNHEY, SVGAGI.

This clonotype was observed many times. This chain uses TRBV4-1 with TRBJ2-7; 8 bases match TRBD1. V lost 1 base to trimming and J lost 6 bases; unmatched junction nucleotides: 8. This CDR3 has 15 residues. CDR1 is MGHRA, CDR2 YSYEKL, per germline. The chain's CDR3 is CASSQATGGIVEQYF. DNA for the CDR3: TGCGCCAGCAGCCAAGCCACAGGGGGGATCGTCGAGCAGTACTTC.

In regard to this clonotype: This may be a read error, as it is one base from a much larger clone. The chain uses TRBV27 and TRBJ1-6; TRBD1 aligns across 9 bases. Germline V lookup: CDR1 MNHEY, CDR2 SMNVEV (reference sequence). The CDR3 sequence is 17 residues long. Trimming at V came to 2 bases and at J to 2 bases, leaving 4 bases not matched to a gene. The CDR3 here is CASSLGQGQPYNSPLHF. CDR3 nucleotides: TGTGCCAGCAGTTTAGGACAGGGGCAGCCCTATAATTCACCCCTCCACTTT.